This record concerns one T cell receptor beta chain sequence. The antigen remains unidentified. Findings of the study overall: Tumor memory CD4+ T cell TCR gene usage was found to cluster with blood and lymph node memory CD4+ cells and with lymph node naive CD4+ cells. Whole repertoires were not studied in the larger cohort, only one V-J beta rearrangement. Tumor Tregs overlapped most with tumor, then blood, naive CD4+ cells.

Full-length variable regions came from constant-region reverse primers plus semi-nested Nested Universal Primer A PCR. TCRdb independently ran MiXCR on the 5' RACE reads; one entry per CDR3 protein. The sample records around 55,000 distinct CDR3 sequences, around 20% being singletons. The ends were cut back, 2 bases at V and 7 bases at J, with 11 bases in the middle. CDR1 and CDR2 (germline): MNHNS, SASEGT. This CDR3 contains 13 residues. The sorted Tregs were CD4+CD25+CD127-/low cells. The chain carries TRBV6-1 and TRBJ1-1; D remains unclear. The receptor comes from a female donor with breast cancer. The sample was tumor-infiltrating Tregs sorted from the breast tumor. The chain's CDR3 is CASSERSAYEAFF. As DNA, the CDR3 is TGTGCCAGCAGTGAACGGTCAGCCTATGAAGCTTTCTTT.